One T cell receptor (beta chain) is described in this entry. Naive CD8 populations comprised CD45RO-negative cells positively selected for CCR7, excluding terminally differentiated effector memory CD45RA+ cells. The sample is drawn from a study of shared clonotypes between healthy human individuals. Germline-derived CDR1 and CDR2 are MDHEN and SYDVKM. Trimming stripped 6 bases from V and 3 bases from J, with 8 bases between. CDR3 length: 13 amino acids. Clones were sequenced by immunoSEQ multiplex PCR, and TCRdb holds only the in-frame ones, with some missing. This sample has roughly 590,000 clones; less than 97% occur once, and the top ten carry 0.09% to 0.13%.

The rearrangement joins TRBV28 to TRBJ2-2, with D tentatively TRBD2 (5 bases). Sequenced input: naive CD8+ T cells sorted from blood. The sequence was collected from a woman aged 25 to 39 in good health. The CDR3 region has the DNA TGTGCCAGCAGCAGCGGATACACCGGGGAGCTGTTTTTT. This codes for CASSSGYTGELFF.